This TCR beta chain was obtained from a study of blood T cell repertoires in COVID-19. At the level of the study: Acute and convalescent COVID-19 samples came from the United States, Italy and Spain. The analysed material was cDNA or gDNA that came from T cells, B-cell-depleted T cells, or PBMCs.

CDR3 length: 15 amino acids. V lost 4 bases and J lost 6; bases outside the gene matches: 10. Germline lookup yields CDR1 MDHEN and CDR2 SYDVKM. Using immunoSEQ multiplex PCR, the repertoire was profiled, and TCRdb retains in-frame clones only, with some absent. The profile shows 100,000 to 150,000 clones, approximately 83% of them singletons. Sequencing was performed on peripheral blood. The gene calls are TRBV28 and TRBJ1-2; 8 bases line up with TRBD1. This receptor was identified in a woman older than 75 with acute or convalescent COVID-19. CDR3 region: CASSSGQVNLDGYTF. The CDR3 DNA reads as TGTGCCAGCAGTTCGGGACAGGTAAATTTGGATGGCTACACCTTC.